This entry is about one TCR beta chain. Its antigen is unknown. Qualities for individual bases were not recorded, and no much larger clone is one base off. TCRbeta CDR3 regions were amplified from genomic DNA by means of the immunoSEQ Assay, a bias-controlled multiplex PCR. The study's own analysis went as follows. Within the assay, amplification of reference gene primers was used to estimate how many nucleated cells each sample contained. Sequence reads were collapsed and filtered to measure the absolute abundance of every unique TCRbeta CDR3 rearrangement. For each sample, productive Simpson clonality was calculated by taking the square root of Simpson's diversity index across productive rearrangements. The source is immuneACCESS, and TCRdb retained only in-frame sequences with V and J called. Part of the clones is not carried over; for the studies checked, unresolved V genes explain less than half of this, and the remainder is unexplained. That table gives V, J and clone size, and the DNA gave D and trimming. This sample is represented by approximately 120,000 clones; 81% of them were singletons. Jointly, the top ten make up about 4% of the sample.

The collaborating institutions used their own protocols to collect whole blood in K2EDTA tubes. For TCRbeta analysis, collaborators shipped samples as frozen whole blood, isolated PBMCs, or DNA extracted from either of those sample types. This sample was included in a study of blood T cell repertoires in COVID-19 (TCRdb year 2020). In the study overall: Collaborator samples came from the United States, Italy and Spain and covered acute and convalescent phases of COVID-19. The repertoires were released in a freely available public database intended as a resource for research on the immune response to SARS-CoV-2. Where HLA class I and class II types were available, the types were taken from metadata supplied by the sample provider, not from assay-based typing. The samples were drawn from two sources: the first 160 participants of the ongoing ImmuneRACE study, and some 1,300 subjects contributed by 6 global collaborators. The material from the prospective study consisted of cDNA or gDNA derived from T cells, B-cell-depleted T cells, or PBMCs. Deeply sampled blood TCRbeta repertoires from subjects exposed to, actively infected with, or recovered from COVID-19 were included in the dataset. Sample metadata almost always included a de-identified subject ID, COVID-19 status, age in years and sex.

The germline V gene (reference sequence) yields MNHEY for CDR1 and SMNVEV for CDR2. Between the V and J ends, shortened by 4 bases and 4 bases respectively, the junction contains 7 bases. The CDR3 covers 12 residues, taking in both the cysteine and the phenylalanine. The only DNA kept is the CDR3, 36 bases in frame from the first base. The paper's findings and limits, for the study overall: The quantity of clinical and demographic metadata differed by source and by participant and was supplied without curation.

The clonotype comes from a woman between 50 and 59 years old with acute or convalescent COVID-19. The sample taken for sequencing was peripheral blood. This receptor chain uses TRBV27 and TRBJ1-2, with no D gene named confidently. The DNA sequence is TGTGCCAGCAGTTCCCCTATCTATGGCTACACCTTC. This yields the protein CASSSPIYGYTF.